These T cell receptor beta chains were read from a single sample in a study of cytomegalovirus exposure and HLA in healthy donors. The data were produced by immunoSEQ multiplex PCR, yet TCRdb's version contains in-frame clones alone and is incomplete. The table records roughly 130,000 clones, roughly 86% of them present only once. The sample was PBMCs. The receptor source for this set is a young man in good health and CMV-seronegative. Both conserved end residues are part of each CDR3. D genes are given only for firm matches. The size of a clone is reported for some rows only, either as once, few or many, or as a class for expanded clones.

clone_size: NA; j_call: TRBJ2-7; v_call: TRBV19; d_call: NA; cdr3_aa: CASSDDGNYEQYF
clone_size: NA; j_call: TRBJ2-1; v_call: TRBV6-4; d_call: NA; cdr3_aa: CASSRGLDNEQFF
clone_size: NA; j_call: TRBJ1-4; v_call: TRBV4-3; d_call: TRBD1; cdr3_aa: CASSQDRDRGGKLFF
clone_size: NA; j_call: TRBJ2-5; v_call: TRBV5-1; d_call: NA; cdr3_aa: CASSLLETQYF
clone_size: NA; j_call: TRBJ2-1; v_call: TRBV29-1; d_call: NA; cdr3_aa: CSVEDEGVENEQFF
clone_size: NA; j_call: TRBJ2-2; v_call: TRBV9; d_call: TRBD2; cdr3_aa: CASSVLAGGPTGELFF
clone_size: NA; j_call: TRBJ2-7; v_call: TRBV9; d_call: TRBD2; cdr3_aa: CASSDTSGTEQYF
clone_size: NA; j_call: TRBJ1-2; v_call: TRBV5-1; d_call: NA; cdr3_aa: CASSPGHLQGNYGYTF
clone_size: NA; j_call: TRBJ2-5; v_call: TRBV19; d_call: NA; cdr3_aa: CASSPWADIETQYF
clone_size: few; j_call: TRBJ2-5; v_call: TRBV5-6; d_call: TRBD2; cdr3_aa: CASSLFRGGETQYF
clone_size: NA; j_call: TRBJ2-7; v_call: TRBV30; d_call: TRBD2; cdr3_aa: CACGRGPPLEQYF
clone_size: once; j_call: TRBJ1-5; v_call: TRBV27; d_call: NA; cdr3_aa: CASRPDGQISNQPQHF
clone_size: NA; j_call: TRBJ1-1; v_call: TRBV6-5; d_call: TRBD1; cdr3_aa: CASRHGTGREAFF
clone_size: NA; j_call: TRBJ2-3; v_call: TRBV7-3; d_call: TRBD1; cdr3_aa: CASSPTGEVDTQYF
clone_size: NA; j_call: TRBJ1-2; v_call: TRBV28; d_call: TRBD1; cdr3_aa: CASRPQGAPNYGYTF
clone_size: NA; j_call: TRBJ2-3; v_call: TRBV7-8; d_call: TRBD2; cdr3_aa: CASSARTSGSRDTQYF
clone_size: NA; j_call: TRBJ2-3; v_call: TRBV30; d_call: NA; cdr3_aa: CAYNSRLDTQYF
clone_size: NA; j_call: TRBJ1-5; v_call: TRBV30; d_call: TRBD1; cdr3_aa: CAWQGTVNQPQHF
clone_size: NA; j_call: TRBJ2-5; v_call: TRBV6-1; d_call: TRBD1; cdr3_aa: CASSEETGSYETQYF
clone_size: few; j_call: TRBJ1-5; v_call: TRBV4-1; d_call: TRBD1; cdr3_aa: CASSQGQGYQPQHF
clone_size: NA; j_call: TRBJ2-3; v_call: TRBV9; d_call: TRBD2; cdr3_aa: CASSVGTRYPTQYF
clone_size: once; j_call: TRBJ2-1; v_call: TRBV11-3; d_call: TRBD2; cdr3_aa: CASSPGRREGSYNEQFF
clone_size: NA; j_call: TRBJ2-7; v_call: TRBV11-2; d_call: TRBD2; cdr3_aa: CASSQTSGSSYEQYF
clone_size: NA; j_call: TRBJ2-7; v_call: TRBV7-6; d_call: NA; cdr3_aa: CASSPGQSPYEQYF
clone_size: NA; j_call: TRBJ2-7; v_call: TRBV9; d_call: NA; cdr3_aa: CASSVGGGNYEQYF
clone_size: NA; j_call: TRBJ1-2; v_call: TRBV7-2; d_call: TRBD1; cdr3_aa: CASRQTGGAFYGYTF
clone_size: NA; j_call: TRBJ1-1; v_call: TRBV29-1; d_call: NA; cdr3_aa: CSVARSPLVPTEAFF
clone_size: NA; j_call: TRBJ2-7; v_call: TRBV5-4; d_call: TRBD2; cdr3_aa: CASSLGSAGGEQYF
clone_size: NA; j_call: TRBJ1-2; v_call: TRBV5-6; d_call: TRBD1; cdr3_aa: CASSLVTGQVYGYTF
clone_size: NA; j_call: TRBJ1-1; v_call: TRBV25-1; d_call: NA; cdr3_aa: CASIAEGYTEAFF
clone_size: NA; j_call: TRBJ2-7; v_call: TRBV5-6; d_call: NA; cdr3_aa: CASSLGKGSISYEQYF
clone_size: NA; j_call: TRBJ2-1; v_call: TRBV4-1; d_call: NA; cdr3_aa: CASLGTENEQFF
clone_size: once; j_call: TRBJ2-1; v_call: TRBV29-1; d_call: NA; cdr3_aa: CSVELRAGSEQFF
clone_size: once; j_call: TRBJ1-4; v_call: TRBV30; d_call: NA; cdr3_aa: CAWSGRSSIRGEKLFF
clone_size: NA; j_call: TRBJ2-2; v_call: TRBV5-1; d_call: NA; cdr3_aa: CASGLAVSGETGELFF
clone_size: few; j_call: TRBJ1-2; v_call: TRBV29-1; d_call: NA; cdr3_aa: CSVRAGSNYGYTF
clone_size: NA; j_call: TRBJ1-2; v_call: TRBV30; d_call: TRBD1; cdr3_aa: CAWSVYRGDGYTF
clone_size: NA; j_call: TRBJ2-7; v_call: TRBV7-2; d_call: NA; cdr3_aa: CASSLEQGYEQYF
clone_size: once; j_call: TRBJ2-1; v_call: TRBV2; d_call: TRBD2; cdr3_aa: CASRKTSGNYNEQFF
clone_size: NA; j_call: TRBJ1-1; v_call: TRBV6-1; d_call: NA; cdr3_aa: CASSENSGGRVVAFF
clone_size: once; j_call: TRBJ2-1; v_call: TRBV30; d_call: TRBD2; cdr3_aa: CAWKEDGRAPFF
clone_size: NA; j_call: TRBJ2-5; v_call: TRBV2; d_call: TRBD2; cdr3_aa: CASIRLAGKQETQYF
clone_size: NA; j_call: TRBJ1-1; v_call: TRBV7-3; d_call: NA; cdr3_aa: CASSPDPRTEAFF